This is a list of T cell receptor beta chains from one sample in a study of blood T cell repertoires in COVID-19. Measured with immunoSEQ multiplex PCR; TCRdb has only the in-frame clones, and not every one. The table includes more than 200,000 clones, around 83% detected once. Sequenced: peripheral blood. The receptors come from a man at least 80 years old with acute or convalescent COVID-19. Each CDR3 is given with its conserved first and last residue. The D gene is left open where the match is weak. Clone size, where shown, is once, few, many, or a class for clones that have expanded.

TRBV5-1	NA	TRBD1	TRBJ1-3	TGCGCCAGCAGCTTACAGGGGGACTCTGGAAACACCATATATTTT	CASSLQGDSGNTIYF
TRBV6-5	NA	NA	TRBJ1-2	TGTGCCAGCTCCTCCTCCGGACTGTCGCCCGGTGGCTACACCTTC	CASSSSGLSPGGYTF
TRBV9	NA	TRBD1	TRBJ1-5	TGTGCCAGCAGCCCCCAAGGGGGCAGATCTCAGCCCCAGCATTTT	CASSPQGGRSQPQHF
TRBV19	NA	NA	TRBJ2-2	TGTGCCAGTAGGTTGTGGAGGAAGAAGGCCGGGGAGCTGTTTTTT	CASRLWRKKAGELFF
TRBV5-1	NA	TRBD1	TRBJ1-1	TGCGCCAGCAGACGCGAACAGGGGTTGAACACTGAAGCTTTCTTT	CASRREQGLNTEAFF
TRBV5-1	few	NA	TRBJ2-7	TGCGCCAGCAGCTTGCTGGCGGGGAGCTCCTACGAGCAGTACTTC	CASSLLAGSSYEQYF
TRBV7-9	NA	TRBD1	TRBJ1-2	TGTGCCAGCAGCTTTTTCCCGGGACAGGGTTGGTATGGCTACACCTTC	CASSFFPGQGWYGYTF
TRBV10-1	few	NA	TRBJ1-2	TGCGCCAGCAGTGAAGAAGGGACATCCTATGGCTACACCTTC	CASSEEGTSYGYTF
TRBV7-9	NA	TRBD2	TRBJ2-5	TGTGCCAGCAGCTCACTAGCGGGAGGATCCGTAGGGACCCAGTACTTC	CASSSLAGGSVGTQYF
TRBV18	NA	NA	TRBJ1-5	TGTGCCAGCTCCCTCTCAGGGAGGCCTCAGCCCCAGCATTTT	CASSLSGRPQPQHF
TRBV19	NA	NA	TRBJ2-7	TGTGCCAGTAGTGTGCAGGGAGGCGTTGACGAGCAGTACTTC	CASSVQGGVDEQYF
TRBV5-4	NA	NA	TRBJ2-3	TGTGCCAGCAGCCGGGGTGGGAAAGGCACAGATACGCAGTATTTT	CASSRGGKGTDTQYF
TRBV19	NA	NA	TRBJ1-6	TGTGCCAGTAGTCGTCCCCCGCCAGGTCTTGGTTCACCCCTCCACTTT	CASSRPPPGLGSPLHF
TRBV18	NA	TRBD1	TRBJ1-5	TGTGCCAGCTCGTCCGGACAGGGGACTCAGCCCCAGCATTTT	CASSSGQGTQPQHF
TRBV29-1	NA	NA	TRBJ1-1	TGCAGCGTTGCCAGGGGGAACACTGAAGCTTTCTTT	CSVARGNTEAFF
TRBV11-2	NA	NA	TRBJ2-7	TGTGCCAGCAGCTTAGGGCCAGCGGGCCTCTCCTACGAGCAGTACTTC	CASSLGPAGLSYEQYF
TRBV6-5	NA	NA	TRBJ2-4	TGTGCCAGCAGTAATAAACGGGGGGCCATTCAGTACTTC	CASSNKRGAIQYF
TRBV4-1	NA	NA	TRBJ1-3	TGCGCCAGCAGCCAGCACTATAAGGTAGCTGGAAACACCATATATTTT	CASSQHYKVAGNTIYF
TRBV7-8	NA	NA	TRBJ2-7	TGTGCCAGCAGCGGGGACTGGGGCGGCGAGCAGTACTTC	CASSGDWGGEQYF
TRBV5-1	NA	TRBD1	TRBJ2-1	TGCGCCAGCAGCGGGGACAGGCCTAGCTCCTACAATGAGCAGTTCTTC	CASSGDRPSSYNEQFF
TRBV30	NA	NA	TRBJ1-4	TGTGCCTGGGCACAGGGCTCCAATGAAAAACTGTTTTTT	CAWAQGSNEKLFF
TRBV6-6	few	TRBD1	TRBJ2-7	TGTGCCAGCAGTCTACCTCCTAAAATGGGGACAGGGGTTAGGTGGTCCGCCTACGAGCAGTACTTC	CASSLPPKMGTGVRWSAYEQYF
TRBV19	NA	NA	TRBJ2-1	TGTGCCAGTAGTATCAGGGACACCTACAATGAGCAGTTCTTC	CASSIRDTYNEQFF
TRBV3-1/TRBV3-2	NA	NA	TRBJ2-7	TGTGCCAGCAGCCAAGGGCTAGGGGCCTCCTACGAGCAGTACTTC	CASSQGLGASYEQYF
TRBV18	NA	TRBD1	TRBJ2-7	TGTGCCAGCTCAAGGACAGGTCCTACCTACGAGCAGTACTTC	CASSRTGPTYEQYF
TRBV5-4	NA	NA	TRBJ2-4	TGTGCCAGCAGCTTGGAAGGACAGAGAGCCAAAAACATTCAGTACTTC	CASSLEGQRAKNIQYF
TRBV5-1	once	TRBD1	TRBJ2-3	TGCGCCAGCAGGACAGGGGCGGATACGCAGTATTTT	CASRTGADTQYF
TRBV11-2	NA	NA	TRBJ2-5	TGTGCCAGCAGCTTAGGAGGAAGCGACAGCCAAGAGACCCAGTACTTC	CASSLGGSDSQETQYF
TRBV28	NA	NA	TRBJ1-1	TGTGCCAGCAGTCTTAACCGGGGGAAAGCTTTCTTT	CASSLNRGKAFF
TRBV23-1	NA	NA	TRBJ1-6	TGCGCCAGCAGTCAATGTAATGCAGGGAAGAATCCACCCCTCCACTTT	CASSQCNAGKNPPLHF
TRBV5-1	NA	TRBD1	TRBJ2-3	TGCGCCAGCAGCTTGGGACAGGGGGCTACAGATACGCAGTATTTT	CASSLGQGATDTQYF
TRBV28	NA	NA	TRBJ1-5	TGTGCCAGCAGTGTTAGGAGCGATCAGCCCCAGCATTTT	CASSVRSDQPQHF
TRBV19	NA	TRBD1	TRBJ2-3	TGTGCCAGTAGTCCCCCTGGGACAGGGAGGGATACGCAGTATTTT	CASSPPGTGRDTQYF
TRBV7-8	few	NA	TRBJ1-1	TGTGCCAGCAGCCGCCTCGGGAGGGCCACTGAAGCTTTCTTT	CASSRLGRATEAFF
TRBV7-9	NA	TRBD1	TRBJ2-2	TGTGCCAGCAGCCTCAAAGGAGGGACAGGGAACACCGGGGAGCTGTTTTTT	CASSLKGGTGNTGELFF
TRBV18	NA	TRBD1	TRBJ1-4	TGTGCCAGCTCACCGGGACAGGGGAATGAAAAACTGTTTTTT	CASSPGQGNEKLFF